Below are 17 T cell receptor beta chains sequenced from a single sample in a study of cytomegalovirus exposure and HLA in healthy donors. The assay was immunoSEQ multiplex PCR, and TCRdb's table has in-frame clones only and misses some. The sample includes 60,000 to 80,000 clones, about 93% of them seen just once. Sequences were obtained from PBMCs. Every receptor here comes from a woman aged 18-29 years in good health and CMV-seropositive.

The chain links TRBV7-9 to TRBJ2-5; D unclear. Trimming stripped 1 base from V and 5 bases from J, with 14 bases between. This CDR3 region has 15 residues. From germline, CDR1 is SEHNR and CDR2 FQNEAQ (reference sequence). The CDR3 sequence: CASSLVVPFRETQYF. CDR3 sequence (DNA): TGTGCCAGCAGCTTAGTTGTCCCCTTCAGGGAGACCCAGTACTTC.

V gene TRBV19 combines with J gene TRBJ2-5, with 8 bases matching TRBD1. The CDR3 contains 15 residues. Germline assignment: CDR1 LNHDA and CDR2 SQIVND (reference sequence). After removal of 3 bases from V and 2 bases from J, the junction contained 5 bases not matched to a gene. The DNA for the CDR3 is TGTGCCAGTAGTATTGGACAGGGAACTCAAGAGACCCAGTACTTC. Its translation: CASSIGQGTQETQYF.

For the CDR3, the DNA is TGTGCCAGCAGAGCCGACAGGTCCCCCTCCTACGAGCAGTACTTC. Its translation: CASRADRSPSYEQYF. The chain uses TRBV2 and TRBJ2-7; D is perhaps TRBD1 (6 bases). The CDR3 totals 15 residues. V lost 6 bases, J lost 0 bases, and 15 bases lay in between. In germline, CDR1 is SNHLY, CDR2 FYNNEI.

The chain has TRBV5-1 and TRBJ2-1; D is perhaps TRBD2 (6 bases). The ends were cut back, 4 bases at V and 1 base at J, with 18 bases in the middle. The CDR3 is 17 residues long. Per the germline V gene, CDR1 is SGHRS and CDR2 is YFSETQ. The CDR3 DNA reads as TGCGCCAGCAGCAAGGCGGGGCGGGGCTGGTCCTACAATGAGCAGTTCTTC. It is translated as CASSKAGRGWSYNEQFF. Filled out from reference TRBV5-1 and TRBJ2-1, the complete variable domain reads KAGVTQTPRYLIKTRGQQVTLSCSPISGHRSVSWYQQTPGQGLQFLFEYFSETQRNKGNFPGRFSGRQFSNSRSEMNVSTLELGDSALYLCASSKAGRGWSYNEQFFGPGTRLTVL.

The CDR3 sequence: CASRTGGSVTGELFF. DNA of the CDR3: TGTGCCAGCAGGACAGGGGGCTCGGTCACCGGGGAGCTGTTTTTT. The rearrangement uses TRBV7-6 and TRBJ2-2; 10 bases fit TRBD1. Per germline, CDR1 SGHVS and CDR2 FNYEAQ. This CDR3 spans 15 amino acids. V trimming: 6 bases; J trimming: 4 bases; junction bases outside the gene matches: 5. The full variable domain, with the rest looked up from reference TRBV7-6 and TRBJ2-2, is GAGVSQSPRYKVTKRGQDVALRCDPISGHVSLYWYRQALGQGPEFLTYFNYEAQQDKSGLPNDRFSAERPEGSISTLTIQRTEQRDSAMYRCASRTGGSVTGELFFGEGSRLTVL.

Written as DNA, the CDR3 is TGTGCCACCAGCAGAGGGCCAGCAGCGGGCGAGCAGTTCTTC. Amino acid sequence: CATSRGPAAGEQFF. V usage is TRBV15 and J usage is TRBJ2-1, with a tentative D call TRBD2 (6 bases). V was trimmed by 1 base and J by 10 bases, leaving 14 bases between them. CDR3 length equals 14 residues. Looked up from germline, CDR1 is LNHNV and CDR2 is YYDKDF (reference sequence).

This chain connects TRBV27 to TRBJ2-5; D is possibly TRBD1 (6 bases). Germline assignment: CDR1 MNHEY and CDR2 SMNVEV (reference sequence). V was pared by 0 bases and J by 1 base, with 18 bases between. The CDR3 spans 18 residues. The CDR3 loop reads CASSLSPAGTLPQETQYF. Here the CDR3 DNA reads TGTGCCAGCAGTTTATCCCCAGCCGGGACACTGCCCCAAGAGACCCAGTACTTC.

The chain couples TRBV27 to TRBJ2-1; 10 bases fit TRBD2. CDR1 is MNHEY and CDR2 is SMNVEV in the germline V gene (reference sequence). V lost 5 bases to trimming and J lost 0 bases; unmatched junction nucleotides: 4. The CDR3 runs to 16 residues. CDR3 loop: CASSTIAGGSYNEQFF. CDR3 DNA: TGTGCCAGCAGTACCATAGCGGGGGGCTCCTACAATGAGCAGTTCTTC.

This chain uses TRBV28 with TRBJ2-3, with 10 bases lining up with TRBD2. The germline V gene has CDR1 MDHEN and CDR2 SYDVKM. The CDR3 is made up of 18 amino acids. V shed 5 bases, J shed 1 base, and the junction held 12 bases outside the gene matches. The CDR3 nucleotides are TGTGCCAGCAGTCCCAGCCAACCCAGCGGGGGGGGCACAGATACGCAGTATTTT. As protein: CASSPSQPSGGGTDTQYF.

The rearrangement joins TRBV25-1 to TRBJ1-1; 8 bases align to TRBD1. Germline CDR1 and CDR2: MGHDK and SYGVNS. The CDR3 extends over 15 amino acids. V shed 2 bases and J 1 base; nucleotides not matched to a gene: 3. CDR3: CASSEMTGENTEAFF. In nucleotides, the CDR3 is TGTGCCAGCAGTGAAATGACAGGGGAGAACACTGAAGCTTTCTTT.

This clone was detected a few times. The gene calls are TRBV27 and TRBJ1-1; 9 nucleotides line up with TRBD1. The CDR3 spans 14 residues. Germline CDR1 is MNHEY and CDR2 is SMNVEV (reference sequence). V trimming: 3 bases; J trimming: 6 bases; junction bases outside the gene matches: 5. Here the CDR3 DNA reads TGTGCCAGCAGTTTCAGGACAGGGGTCTCTGAAGCTTTCTTT. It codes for CASSFRTGVSEAFF.

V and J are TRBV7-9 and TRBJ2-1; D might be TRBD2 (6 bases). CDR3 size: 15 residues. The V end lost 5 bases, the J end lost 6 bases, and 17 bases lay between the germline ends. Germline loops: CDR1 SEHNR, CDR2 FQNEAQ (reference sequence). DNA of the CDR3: TGTGCCAGCAGCCCTCCGGGACTCCGGGGCAATGAGCAGTTCTTC. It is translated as CASSPPGLRGNEQFF.

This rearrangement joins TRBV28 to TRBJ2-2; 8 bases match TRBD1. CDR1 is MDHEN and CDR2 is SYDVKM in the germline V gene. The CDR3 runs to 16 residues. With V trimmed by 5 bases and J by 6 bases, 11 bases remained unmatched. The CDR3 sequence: CASSPRKGQAAGELFF. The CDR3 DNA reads TGTGCCAGCAGTCCGCGAAAGGGACAGGCGGCCGGGGAGCTGTTTTTT.

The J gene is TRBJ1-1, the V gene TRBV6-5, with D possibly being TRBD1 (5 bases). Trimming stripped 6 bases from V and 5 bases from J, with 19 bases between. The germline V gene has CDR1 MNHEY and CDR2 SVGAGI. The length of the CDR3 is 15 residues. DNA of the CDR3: TGTGCCAGCAGCTTACTACTCCAGGGAAATACTGAAGCTTTCTTT. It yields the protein CASSLLLQGNTEAFF.

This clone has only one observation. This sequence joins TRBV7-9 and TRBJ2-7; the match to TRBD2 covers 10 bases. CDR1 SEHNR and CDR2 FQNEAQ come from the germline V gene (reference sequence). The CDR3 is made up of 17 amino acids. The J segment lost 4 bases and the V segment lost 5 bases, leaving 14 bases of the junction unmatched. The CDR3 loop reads CASSPLLRLAGEYEQYF. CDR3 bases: TGTGCCAGCAGCCCCCTCCTTCGGCTAGCGGGGGAGTACGAGCAGTACTTC.

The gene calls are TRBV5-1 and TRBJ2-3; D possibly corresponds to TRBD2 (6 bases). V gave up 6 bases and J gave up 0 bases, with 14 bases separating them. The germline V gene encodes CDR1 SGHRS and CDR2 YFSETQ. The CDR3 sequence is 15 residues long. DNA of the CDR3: TGCGCCAGCATGAAACGGGAGTTTAGCACAGATACGCAGTATTTT. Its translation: CASMKREFSTDTQYF.

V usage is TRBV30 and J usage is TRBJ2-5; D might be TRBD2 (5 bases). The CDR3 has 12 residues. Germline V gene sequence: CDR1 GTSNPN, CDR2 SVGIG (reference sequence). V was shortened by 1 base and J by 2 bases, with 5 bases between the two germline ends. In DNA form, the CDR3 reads TGTGCCTGGAGTGCGGGGCAAGAGACCCAGTACTTC. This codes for CAWSAGQETQYF.